The TCR beta chain described here comes from a study of shared clonotypes between healthy human individuals. CD8 cells regarded as naive lacked CD45RO, were positively chosen for CCR7, and omitted terminally differentiated effector memory CD45RA+ cells. The CDR3 extends over 20 amino acids. The ends lost 1 base at V and 4 bases at J; junction bases unmatched: 17. Germline V gene lookup returns CDR1 KGHSH and CDR2 LQKENI. Data came from immunoSEQ multiplex PCR; TCRdb stores just in-frame clones and leaves some out. The sample yields about 1,800,000 clones, around 96% seen once. Study-wide points: Although depth was large, rarefaction showed that sequencing of the sorted subsets was incomplete. Among a handful of donors, around 5% of naive CD4 clonotypes were found in common. With few donors, the genetic and exposure-history diversity represented was limited.

Remarks on this clone: What it binds is not known.

The chain is built from TRBV18 and TRBJ2-4; 9 nucleotides line up with TRBD2. Sequencing used naive CD8+ T cells sorted from blood. The TCR was taken from a man aged 18 to 30 in good health. The CDR3 nucleotides are TGTGCCAGCTCACCACAGAAGGGGACTAGCCCATTTGGGGAGAAAAACATTCAGTACTTC. Protein: CASSPQKGTSPFGEKNIQYF.